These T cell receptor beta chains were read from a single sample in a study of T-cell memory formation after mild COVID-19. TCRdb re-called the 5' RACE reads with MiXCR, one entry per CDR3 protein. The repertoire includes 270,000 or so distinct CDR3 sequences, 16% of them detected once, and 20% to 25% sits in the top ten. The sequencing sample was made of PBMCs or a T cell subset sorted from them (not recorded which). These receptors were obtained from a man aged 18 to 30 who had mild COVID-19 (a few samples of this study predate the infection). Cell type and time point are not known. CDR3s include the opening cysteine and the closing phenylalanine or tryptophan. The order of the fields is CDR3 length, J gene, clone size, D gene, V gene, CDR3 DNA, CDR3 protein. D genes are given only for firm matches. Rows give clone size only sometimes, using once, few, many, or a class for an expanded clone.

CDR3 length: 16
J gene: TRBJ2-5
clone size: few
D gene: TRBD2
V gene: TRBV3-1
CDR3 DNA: TGTGCCAGCAGCCTGGGACTAGCGGGGGGCCTGGAGACCCAGTACTTC
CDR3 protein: CASSLGLAGGLETQYF

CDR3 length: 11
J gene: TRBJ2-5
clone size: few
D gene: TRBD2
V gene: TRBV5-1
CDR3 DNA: TGCGCCAGCAAGCGGGGAGAGACCCAGTACTTC
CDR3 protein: CASKRGETQYF

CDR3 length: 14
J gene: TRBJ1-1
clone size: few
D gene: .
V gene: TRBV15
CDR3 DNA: TGTGCCACCAGCAGAGAGAGGGAGAACACTGAAGCTTTCTTT
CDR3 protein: CATSRERENTEAFF

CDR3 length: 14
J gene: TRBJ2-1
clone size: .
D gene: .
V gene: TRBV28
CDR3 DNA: TGTGCCAGCAGTCCATCGCTTGGGTCGGATGAGCAGTTCTTC
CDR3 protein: CASSPSLGSDEQFF

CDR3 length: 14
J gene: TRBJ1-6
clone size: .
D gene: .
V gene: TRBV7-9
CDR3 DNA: TGTGCCAGCAGCCCAGACAGGATGGGTTCACCCCTCCACTTT
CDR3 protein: CASSPDRMGSPLHF

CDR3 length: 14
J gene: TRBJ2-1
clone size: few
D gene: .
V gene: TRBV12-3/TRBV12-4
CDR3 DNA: TGTGCCAGCAGTTTAGTTCAGGGTGGGAGTGAGCAGTTCTTC
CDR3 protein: CASSLVQGGSEQFF

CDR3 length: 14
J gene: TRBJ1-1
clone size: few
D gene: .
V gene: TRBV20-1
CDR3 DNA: TGCAGTGCATCGGGCCCACGTAAGAACACTGAAGCTTTCTTT
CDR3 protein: CSASGPRKNTEAFF

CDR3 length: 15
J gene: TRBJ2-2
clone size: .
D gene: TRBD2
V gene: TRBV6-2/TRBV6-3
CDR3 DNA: TGTGCCAGCAGTTACTCGACGGGGGGTACCGGGGAGCTGTTTTTT
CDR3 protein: CASSYSTGGTGELFF

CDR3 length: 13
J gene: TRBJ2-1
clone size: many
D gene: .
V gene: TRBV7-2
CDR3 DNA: TGTGCCAGCAGTTTTTCTCTAGGCGATGAGCAGTTCTTC
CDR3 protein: CASSFSLGDEQFF

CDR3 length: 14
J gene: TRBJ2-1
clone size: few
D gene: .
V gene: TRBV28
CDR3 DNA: TGTGCCAGCAGTTACCCCATTCCCGTGGCGGGGCAGTTCTTC
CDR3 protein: CASSYPIPVAGQFF

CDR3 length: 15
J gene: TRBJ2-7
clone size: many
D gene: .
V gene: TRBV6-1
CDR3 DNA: TGTGCCAGCAGTGAACAGAGGGTTTTTCCCTACGAGCAGTACTTC
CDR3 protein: CASSEQRVFPYEQYF

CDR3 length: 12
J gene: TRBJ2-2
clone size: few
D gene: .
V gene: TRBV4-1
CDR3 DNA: TGCGCCAGCAGCCAAGATCAACTGAAGGTGTTTTTT
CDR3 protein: CASSQDQLKVFF

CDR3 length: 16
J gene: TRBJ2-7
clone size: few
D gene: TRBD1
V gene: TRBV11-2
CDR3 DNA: TGTGCCAGCAGCTTACGACAGGGATGGAGCTCCTACGAGCAGTACTTC
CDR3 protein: CASSLRQGWSSYEQYF

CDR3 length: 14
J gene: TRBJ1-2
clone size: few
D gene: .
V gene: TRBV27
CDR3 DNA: TGTGCCAGCAGTTTCAAGGCGGCTAACTATGGCTACACCTTC
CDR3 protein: CASSFKAANYGYTF

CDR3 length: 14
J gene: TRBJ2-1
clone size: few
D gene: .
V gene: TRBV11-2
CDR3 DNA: TGTGCCAGCAGCTCTGTACGGGGGAACAATGAGCAGTTCTTC
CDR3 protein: CASSSVRGNNEQFF

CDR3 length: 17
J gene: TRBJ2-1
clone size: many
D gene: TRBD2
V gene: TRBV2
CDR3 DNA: TGTGCCAGCGGCACTCCCGAACTAGCGGGGGAAGAGAATGAGCAGTTCTTC
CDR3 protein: CASGTPELAGEENEQFF

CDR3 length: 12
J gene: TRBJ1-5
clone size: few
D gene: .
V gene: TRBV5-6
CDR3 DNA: TGTGCCAGCAGCTTGCTCAATCAGCCCCAGCATTTT
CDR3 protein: CASSLLNQPQHF

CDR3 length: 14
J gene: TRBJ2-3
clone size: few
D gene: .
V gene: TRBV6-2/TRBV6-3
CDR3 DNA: TGTGCCAGCAGTTACTCGTCGGCGCCAGATACGCAGTATTTT
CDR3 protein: CASSYSSAPDTQYF

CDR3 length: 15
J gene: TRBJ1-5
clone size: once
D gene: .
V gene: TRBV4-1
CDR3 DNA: TGCGCCAGCAGCCAAGGGGGGCCGCCGTATCAGCCCCAGCATTTT
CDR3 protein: CASSQGGPPYQPQHF

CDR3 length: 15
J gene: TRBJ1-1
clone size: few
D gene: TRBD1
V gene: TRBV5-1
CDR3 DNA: TGCGCCAGCAGCTTACAGGGGGCCTGGGGGGCTGAAGCTTTCTTT
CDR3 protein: CASSLQGAWGAEAFF

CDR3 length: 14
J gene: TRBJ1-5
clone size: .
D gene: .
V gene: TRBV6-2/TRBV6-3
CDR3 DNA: TGTGCCAGCAGTTACGCGGAACTCAATCAGCCCCAGCATTTT
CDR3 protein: CASSYAELNQPQHF

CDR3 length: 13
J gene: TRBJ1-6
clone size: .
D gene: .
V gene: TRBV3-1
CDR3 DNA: TGTGCCAGCGCCTTTTCGGGGAGCGGACCCCTCCACTTT
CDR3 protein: CASAFSGSGPLHF

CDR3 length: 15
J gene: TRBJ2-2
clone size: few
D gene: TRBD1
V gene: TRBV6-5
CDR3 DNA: TGTGCCAGCAGAAAACAGGGGGCGGGCACCGGGGAGCTGTTTTTT
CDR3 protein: CASRKQGAGTGELFF

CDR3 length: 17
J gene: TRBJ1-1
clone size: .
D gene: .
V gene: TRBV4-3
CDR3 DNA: TGCGCCAGCAGCCAAGATAATGGGTGGGGGAGGACGACTGAAGCTTTCTTT
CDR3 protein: CASSQDNGWGRTTEAFF

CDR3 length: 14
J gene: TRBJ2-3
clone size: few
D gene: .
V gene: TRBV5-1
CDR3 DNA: TGCGCCACGCGGGCGACTCTAAGCACAGATACGCAGTATTTT
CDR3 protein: CATRATLSTDTQYF

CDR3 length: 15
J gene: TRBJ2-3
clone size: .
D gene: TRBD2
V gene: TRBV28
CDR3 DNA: TGTGCCAGCAGTTCGGCGGGGGGGCAGGGAGATACGCAGTATTTT
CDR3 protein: CASSSAGGQGDTQYF